Shown below are 19 T cell receptor beta chains from a single sample sequenced in a study of human T cells and chemical hapten exposure. TCRdb reanalysed the RACE reads using MiXCR and keeps one entry per CDR3 protein. The table includes about 40,000 distinct CDR3 sequences, approximately 3.3% detected once. Sample time point: patch test 2, 6 weeks after DPC sensitization. Treatment meaning: therapeutic diphenylcyclopropenone sensitization with weekly scalp DPC. Source: whole blood, taken in connection with sensitization to the hapten diphenylcyclopropenone (DPC). These receptors all come from a man aged 35-49 years with alopecia areata. Some clones in this sample may be carry-over from other donors' samples.

This clonotype was recorded many times. The rearrangement links TRBV2 to TRBJ1-5; no reliable D call. The germline gives CDR1 SNHLY, CDR2 FYNNEI. CDR3 length equals 15 residues. The germline V and J ends were trimmed by 2 bases and 5 bases, with 13 bases remaining between them. The CDR3 sequence is CASSESGGLHQPQHF. CDR3 DNA sequence: TGTGCCAGCAGTGAATCTGGAGGGCTCCATCAGCCCCAGCATTTT. Full variable domain (outside the CDR3, taken from reference TRBV2 and TRBJ1-5): EPEVTQTPSHQVTQMGQEVILRCVPISNHLYFYWYRQILGQKVEFLVSFYNNEISEKSEIFDDQFSVERPDGSNFTLKIRSTKLEDSAMYFCASSESGGLHQPQHFGDGTRLSIL.

Ten or more counts support this clonotype. This chain uses TRBV20-1 with TRBJ2-3; D call uncertain. Germline CDR1 reads DFQATT; CDR2 reads SNEGSKA (reference sequence). Trimming cost V 6 bases and J 2 bases, with 15 bases left between them. CDR3 length equals 14 residues. The CDR3 sequence: CSASRDGHTDTQYF. The CDR3 bases are TGCAGTGCCAGCCGAGACGGTCACACAGATACGCAGTATTTT.

This clonotype was observed many times. This chain connects TRBV28 to TRBJ2-7, with TRBD2 as a possible D gene (5 bases). The CDR3 runs 12 residues. Trimming stripped 2 bases from V and 6 bases from J, with 8 bases between. The germline gives CDR1 MDHEN, CDR2 SYDVKM. The CDR3 reads CASSLTRLEQYF. The CDR3 DNA follows: TGTGCCAGCAGTTTAACTAGGCTCGAGCAGTACTTC.

This clonotype was recorded a few times. This sequence joins TRBV11-2 and TRBJ1-4; no reliable D call. With 5 bases removed from V and 2 bases from J, the gap between germline ends came to 9 bases. Germline assignment: CDR1 SGHAT and CDR2 FQNNGV. CDR3 length equals 14 residues. The CDR3 sequence is CASSLGSTNEKLFF. The CDR3 DNA reads TGTGCCAGCAGCCTTGGATCCACTAATGAAAAACTGTTTTTT. Combining the CDR3 with reference TRBV11-2 and TRBJ1-4 gives the whole variable domain EAGVAQSPRYKIIEKRQSVAFWCNPISGHATLYWYQQILGQGPKLLIQFQNNGVVDDSQLPKDRFSAERLKGVDSTLKIQPAKLEDSAVYLCASSLGSTNEKLFFGSGTQLSVL.

This clonotype was observed at least ten times. V gene TRBV12-3 or TRBV12-4 combines with J gene TRBJ1-4; D is ambiguous. V lost 5 bases, J lost 7 bases, and 14 bases lay in between. The CDR3 covers 14 residues. CDR3 residues: CASSPLGGLEKLFF. CDR3 DNA: TGTGCCAGCAGTCCATTAGGCGGTCTTGAAAAACTGTTTTTT.

The chain recombines TRBV4-3 with TRBJ2-3; D uncertain. There are 13 residues in the CDR3. The germline CDR1 and CDR2 sequences are LGHNA and YSLEER. V dropped 3 bases and J dropped 4 bases, with 8 bases sitting between them. Written as DNA, the CDR3 is TGCGCCAGCAGCCATCGTGCCGCAGATACGCAGTATTTT. Translated: CASSHRAADTQYF.

This clonotype has a count of ten or more. The V call is TRBV6-5, the J call TRBJ2-1, with D possibly TRBD2 on 5 matching bases. Germline CDR1 reads MNHEY; CDR2 reads SVGAGI. There are 14 residues in the CDR3. V shed 3 bases and J shed 10 bases, with 16 bases lying between them. DNA of the CDR3: TGTGCCAGCAGTTATTCCACTAGACTGGGGGAGCAGTTCTTC. This sequence encodes CASSYSTRLGEQFF.

This clonotype was seen a few times. The V and J genes are TRBV7-8 and TRBJ2-3; TRBD1 might be the D (5 bases). With 5 bases removed from V and 3 bases from J, the gap between germline ends came to 12 bases. The CDR3 consists of 14 residues. CDR1 SGHVS and CDR2 FQNEAQ come from the germline V gene. This CDR3 is CASSVRDMTDTQYF. The CDR3, as DNA: TGTGCCAGCAGCGTCAGGGATATGACAGATACGCAGTATTTT.

Ten or more counts support this clonotype. The CDR3 nucleotides read TGTGCCAGCACCGGGAACAACTACTATGGCTACACCTTC. As protein: CASTGNNYYGYTF. This sequence joins TRBV2 and TRBJ1-2; D is ambiguous. The CDR3 is 13 residues long. With 7 bases removed from V and 3 bases from J, the gap between germline ends came to 12 bases. Germline V gene data show CDR1 as SNHLY and CDR2 as FYNNEI. Looking up the rest from reference TRBV2 and TRBJ1-2 gives the full variable domain: EPEVTQTPSHQVTQMGQEVILRCVPISNHLYFYWYRQILGQKVEFLVSFYNNEISEKSEIFDDQFSVERPDGSNFTLKIRSTKLEDSAMYFCASTGNNYYGYTFGSGTRLTVV.

This clonotype was recorded many times. The chain is built from TRBV20-1 and TRBJ2-7; 7 bases match TRBD2. The CDR3 sequence is 12 residues long. In germline, CDR1 is DFQATT, CDR2 SNEGSKA (reference sequence). V was pared by 6 bases and J by 5 bases, with 7 bases of the junction left unmatched. This chain's CDR3 is CSAERGRDEQYF. The DNA for the CDR3 is TGCAGTGCCGAACGGGGGAGGGACGAGCAGTACTTC.

This clonotype was detected ten times or more. The chain has TRBV6-6 and TRBJ2-5, with TRBD1 matching over 7 bases. The CDR3 covers 13 residues. Germline V gene sequence: CDR1 MNHNY, CDR2 SVGAGI (reference sequence). V was clipped by 3 bases and J by 4 bases; unmatched bases: 2. The CDR3 nucleotides are TGTGCCAGCAGTTATTCAGGGGGAGAGACCCAGTACTTC. Its protein product is CASSYSGGETQYF.

This clonotype was picked up many times. V usage is TRBV3-1 and J usage is TRBJ1-1; 10 bases fit TRBD1. Germline assignment: CDR1 LGHDT and CDR2 YNNKEL (reference sequence). Germline trimming cut 3 bases from V and 5 bases from J; bases unmatched to any gene: 18. This CDR3 has 19 residues. The chain's CDR3 is CASSHSSIGTGDMGTEAFF. As DNA, the CDR3 is TGTGCCAGCAGCCACTCCTCCATCGGGACAGGGGACATGGGGACTGAAGCTTTCTTT.

In its sample, this clonotype was seen many times. CDR3 sequence: CATSSSETLYEQYF. CDR3 sequence (DNA): TGTGCCACCAGCAGTTCCGAAACGCTCTACGAGCAGTACTTC. This rearrangement joins TRBV15 to TRBJ2-7; D not certain. Germline assignment: CDR1 LNHNV and CDR2 YYDKDF (reference sequence). The V end was cut by 3 bases, the J end by 3 bases, with 12 bases between. CDR3 size: 14 residues.

This clonotype has ten or more counts. In DNA, the CDR3 is TGTGCCAGCAGCCCACCAGGACTAGCGAACAATGAGCAGTTCTTC. Translated, it gives CASSPPGLANNEQFF. The V gene is TRBV7-9, the J gene TRBJ2-1; 9 bases map to TRBD2. Trimming took 5 bases from V and 5 from J; bases not matched to a gene: 7. The CDR3 has 15 residues. Looked up from germline, CDR1 is SEHNR and CDR2 is FQNEAQ (reference sequence).

This clonotype has ten or more counts. The chain couples TRBV9 to TRBJ2-7; 9 nucleotides agree with TRBD1. The CDR3 spans 15 residues. V was pared by 4 bases and J by 3 bases, with 8 bases of the junction left unmatched. In germline, CDR1 is SGDLS, CDR2 YYNGEE. The CDR3 DNA follows: TGTGCCAGCAGCTCCCCCGACAGGGGGATCTACGAGCAGTACTTC. Protein: CASSSPDRGIYEQYF. Drawing the rest from reference TRBV9 and TRBJ2-7, the complete variable domain is DSGVTQTPKHLITATGQRVTLRCSPRSGDLSVYWYQQSLDQGLQFLIQYYNGEERAKGNILERFSAQQFPDLHSELNLSSLELGDSALYFCASSSPDRGIYEQYFGPGTRLTVT.

The chain combines TRBV7-2 with TRBJ2-3, with 15 nucleotides matching TRBD2. CDR3 size: 20 residues. Germline V CDR1 and CDR2: SGHTA, FQGNSA. After removal of 4 bases from V and 2 bases from J, the junction contained 13 bases not matched to a gene. The CDR3 nucleotides are TGTGCCAGCAGCTATCCCCCCGGACTAGCGGGAGGGGGCGACACAGATACGCAGTATTTT. This encodes CASSYPPGLAGGGDTDTQYF.

This clonotype occurred many times. The rearrangement links TRBV6-2 or TRBV6-3 to TRBJ1-1; 7 bases agree with TRBD1. Germline CDR1 MNHEY, CDR2 SVGEGT. V lost 4 bases, J lost 2 bases, and 4 bases stayed unmatched. The CDR3 is 14 residues long. The CDR3 DNA reads as TGTGCCAGCAGTTTGGGACAGCCCAACACTGAAGCTTTCTTT. Its translation: CASSLGQPNTEAFF.

This clonotype came up many times. CDR3: CASSTRQGTEAFF. The CDR3 nucleotides are TGTGCCAGCAGCACCCGGCAGGGTACTGAAGCTTTCTTT. This chain links TRBV7-8 with TRBJ1-1; possible D gene TRBD1, 5 bases. This CDR3 spans 13 amino acids. Trimming stripped 5 bases from V and 5 bases from J, with 12 bases between. The germline CDR1 and CDR2 sequences are SGHVS and FQNEAQ.

This clonotype has a count of ten or more. The chain has TRBV7-9 and TRBJ2-1, with TRBD2 matching 7 bases. Germline CDR1 reads SEHNR; CDR2 reads FQNEAQ (reference sequence). The V segment lost 5 bases and the J segment 0 bases; nucleotides outside the gene matches: 4. The CDR3 loop spans 15 amino acids. CDR3 amino acids: CASSLRTSSYNEQFF. CDR3 in DNA: TGTGCCAGCAGCCTACGGACTAGCTCCTACAATGAGCAGTTCTTC.